The rows below give T cell receptor beta chains drawn from one sample of a study of T cell responses to AZD1222 COVID-19 vaccine. Clones were sequenced by immunoSEQ multiplex PCR, and TCRdb holds only the in-frame ones, with some missing. The data hold 130,000 to 150,000 clones, with more than 70% observed a single time. The material sequenced was peripheral blood, taken 28 days after the second AZD1222 dose. The receptors here all came from an adult who received the AZD1222 COVID-19 vaccine. Both conserved end residues are part of each CDR3. D genes are given only for firm matches. For some rows the clone size is stated as once, few or many, or as a class when expanded; others skip it.

>TRBV19|TRBD2|TRBJ2-7|15|-
CASSGLAGGSYEQYF
TGTGCCAGTAGTGGACTAGCGGGAGGTTCCTACGAGCAGTACTTC
>TRBV9|-|TRBJ2-7|15|-
CASSVGAGLLYEQYF
TGTGCCAGCTCCGTTGGCGCAGGGCTCCTCTACGAGCAGTACTTC
>TRBV3-1/TRBV3-2|-|TRBJ2-3|16|-
CASSQDQGGLTDTQYF
TGTGCCAGCAGCCAAGATCAGGGGGGTCTCACAGATACGCAGTATTTT
>TRBV12-3/TRBV12-4|-|TRBJ2-5|12|-
CASSPTAGTQYF
TGTGCCAGCAGCCCGACGGCGGGGACCCAGTACTTC
>TRBV5-1|-|TRBJ2-1|14|-
CASLADSSYNEQFF
TGCGCCTCTCTGGCGGATAGCTCCTACAATGAGCAGTTCTTC
>TRBV30|-|TRBJ2-2|13|-
CAYHITNTGELFF
TGTGCCTACCACATAACGAACACCGGGGAGCTGTTTTTT
>TRBV6-6|-|TRBJ2-5|12|-
CASSYHKRTQYF
TGTGCCAGCAGTTACCACAAAAGGACCCAGTACTTC
>TRBV20-1|-|TRBJ2-7|11|-
CSARPSYEQYF
TGCAGTGCCAGGCCTTCCTACGAGCAGTACTTC
>TRBV9|TRBD1|TRBJ2-5|15|-
CASSAGQGRGETQYF
TGTGCCAGCAGCGCCGGACAGGGCCGGGGGGAGACCCAGTACTTC
>TRBV15|TRBD2|TRBJ2-7|15|-
CATSRGGPSGSRKYF
TGTGCCACCAGCAGAGGGGGGCCTAGCGGGAGTCGGAAGTACTTC
>TRBV9|-|TRBJ1-3|14|-
CASSVEGLGNTIYF
TGTGCCAGCAGCGTAGAGGGGTTAGGAAACACCATATATTTT
>TRBV28|-|TRBJ2-2|14|-
CASSLYDRSGELFF
TGTGCCAGCAGTTTATACGACAGGTCCGGGGAGCTGTTTTTT
>TRBV18|TRBD1|TRBJ1-4|15|-
CASSHTGTENEKLFF
TGTGCCAGCTCACACACCGGGACAGAAAATGAAAAACTGTTTTTT
>TRBV19|-|TRBJ2-1|13|-
CASSIEPLNEQFF
TGTGCCAGTAGTATAGAGCCGCTCAATGAGCAGTTCTTC
>TRBV18|TRBD1|TRBJ1-1|14|-
CASSRDRRNTEAFF
TGTGCCAGCTCAAGGGACAGGAGGAACACTGAAGCTTTCTTT
>TRBV18|-|TRBJ1-4|17|-
CASSPNGQQAVGEKLFF
TGTGCCAGCTCACCAAACGGCCAACAGGCGGTGGGTGAAAAACTGTTTTTT
>TRBV5-4|-|TRBJ2-5|14|-
CASSPQSSGETQYF
TGTGCCAGCAGCCCTCAGTCTTCTGGGGAGACCCAGTACTTC
>TRBV7-8|-|TRBJ2-6|21|-
CASSIPLIDYTQSSGANVLTF
TGTGCCAGCAGCATTCCCCTAATTGACTACACGCAATCCTCTGGGGCCAACGTCCTGACTTTC
>TRBV3-1/TRBV3-2|-|TRBJ2-7|13|-
CASSQEGGYEQYF
TGTGCCAGCAGCCAAGAAGGGGGCTACGAGCAGTACTTC
>TRBV7-9|-|TRBJ2-5|11|once
CASRQEETQYF
TGTGCCAGCAGGCAGGAAGAGACCCAGTACTTC
>TRBV29-1|-|TRBJ1-1|13|-
CSVEQGRGTEAFF
TGCAGCGTTGAACAGGGGAGGGGGACTGAAGCTTTCTTT
>TRBV19|-|TRBJ1-1|13|-
CASSRSRGTEAFF
TGTGCCAGTAGTAGGTCCAGGGGCACTGAAGCTTTCTTT
>TRBV29-1|-|TRBJ1-3|15|-
CSVVFSLASGNTIYF
TGCAGCGTTGTATTCAGCCTTGCCTCTGGAAACACCATATATTTT
>TRBV5-5|-|TRBJ2-5|14|-
CASSLGSVVETQYF
TGTGCCAGCAGCCTAGGTAGTGTTGTGGAGACCCAGTACTTC
>TRBV6-6|TRBD2|TRBJ2-1|17|-
CASSLSSGTSLHNEQFF
TGTGCCAGCAGTCTCTCATCAGGGACTAGCCTTCACAATGAGCAGTTCTTC
>TRBV7-2|TRBD2|TRBJ2-1|13|-
CASGSQRGGEQFF
TGTGCCAGCGGGAGTCAACGGGGGGGCGAGCAGTTCTTC
>TRBV5-6|TRBD1|TRBJ1-1|14|-
CASSLGLRDREAFF
TGTGCCAGCAGCTTGGGGCTCCGGGACAGGGAAGCTTTCTTT
>TRBV19|-|TRBJ1-5|12|-
CASSYLGQPQHF
TGTGCCAGTAGTTACCTCGGCCAGCCCCAGCATTTT
>TRBV5-1|-|TRBJ2-7|13|-
CASSFRSSYEQYF
TGCGCCAGCAGCTTCCGGAGTTCCTACGAGCAGTACTTC
>TRBV5-6|TRBD2|TRBJ2-5|15|-
CASSSGLAGPTTQYF
TGTGCCAGCAGCTCGGGACTAGCGGGGCCAACGACCCAGTACTTC
>TRBV7-2|-|TRBJ1-1|16|-
CASSVTFLGGNTEAFF
TGTGCCAGCAGCGTCACTTTTCTCGGCGGGAACACTGAAGCTTTCTTT
>TRBV18|TRBD1|TRBJ1-1|15|-
CASSPTGGPNTEAFF
TGTGCCAGCTCACCGACAGGGGGCCCGAACACTGAAGCTTTCTTT
>TRBV30|-|TRBJ1-1|13|-
CAWIRTENTEAFF
TGTGCCTGGATACGGACTGAGAACACTGAAGCTTTCTTT
>TRBV6-5|-|TRBJ2-7|13|-
CASSYYSSYEQYF
TGTGCCAGCAGTTACTACTCATCTTACGAGCAGTACTTC
>TRBV6-5|-|TRBJ1-2|15|-
CASSARRLTNYGYTF
TGTGCCAGCAGCGCCAGACGGCTAACTAACTATGGCTACACCTTC
>TRBV24-1|-|TRBJ1-5|14|-
CATSDGPEAQPQHF
TGTGCCACCAGTGATGGCCCAGAGGCCCAGCCCCAGCATTTT
>TRBV28|TRBD1|TRBJ1-1|17|-
CASSFPGTGGLGTEAFF
TGTGCCAGCAGTTTCCCCGGGACAGGGGGCCTGGGCACTGAAGCTTTCTTT
>TRBV2|-|TRBJ2-3|12|-
CASSYDSDTQYF
TGTGCCAGCAGTTACGACTCAGATACGCAGTATTTT
>TRBV2|TRBD1|TRBJ2-1|14|-
CASKDRVIHNEQFF
TGTGCCAGTAAAGACAGGGTGATACACAATGAGCAGTTCTTC
>TRBV15|-|TRBJ1-5|13|-
CATSPGVNQPQHF
TGTGCCACCAGCCCTGGGGTGAATCAGCCCCAGCATTTT
>TRBV1|-|TRBJ1-5|17|-
CTSSQAYPDRGGQPQHF
TGCACCAGCAGCCAAGCTTATCCGGACAGGGGGGGACAGCCCCAGCATTTT
>TRBV2|TRBD2|TRBJ2-7|14|-
CASGILAGVGEQYF
TGTGCCAGCGGGATACTAGCGGGAGTAGGCGAGCAGTACTTC
>TRBV28|-|TRBJ1-1|13|-
CASRKEGNTEAFF
TGTGCCAGCAGGAAAGAGGGGAACACTGAAGCTTTCTTT
>TRBV24-1|TRBD2|TRBJ2-3|17|-
CATISETSGYSTDTQYF
TGTGCCACCATCAGCGAGACTAGCGGATATAGCACAGATACGCAGTATTTT
>TRBV19|TRBD1|TRBJ2-7|14|-
CASSMRDRTYEQYF
TGTGCCAGTAGTATGAGGGACAGAACCTACGAGCAGTACTTC
>TRBV4-3|-|TRBJ2-1|15|-
CASSQDGPPDNEQFF
TGCGCCAGCAGCCAAGATGGGCCCCCAGACAATGAGCAGTTCTTC
>TRBV19|-|TRBJ2-2|13|-
CALRKGGTGELFF
TGTGCCTTAAGGAAGGGCGGCACCGGGGAGCTGTTTTTT